These 3 T cell receptor beta chains share one sample of origin, sequenced in a study of control samples from healthy donors and cancer patients. Here immunoSEQ multiplex PCR was the method, and the copy in TCRdb shows in-frame clones only, minus some. This table has about 150,000 clones, 89% appearing once. The sequencing sample was made of blood. Every receptor here comes from a man younger than 45 in good health.

This sequence joins TRBV11-3 and TRBJ2-7, with 8 bases fitting TRBD1. With 8 bases clipped from V and 3 bases from J, the junction kept 9 bases outside the gene matches. Germline V CDR1 and CDR2: SGHNT, YENEEA. CDR3 length equals 14 residues. The CDR3 region is CASGWGGQGYEQYF. The DNA of the CDR3 is TGTGCCAGCGGCTGGGGCGGACAGGGCTACGAGCAGTACTTC.

V usage is TRBV30 and J usage is TRBJ2-7; D not certain. Germline V CDR1 and CDR2: GTSNPN, SVGIG (reference sequence). The CDR3 sequence is 12 residues long. V shed 1 base and J shed 6 bases, with 10 bases lying between them. CDR3 in amino acids: CAWSDLRGEQYF. The CDR3 bases are TGTGCCTGGAGTGACCTCCGAGGCGAGCAGTACTTC. Looking up the rest from reference TRBV30 and TRBJ2-7 gives the full variable domain: SQTIHQWPATLVQPVGSPLSLECTVEGTSNPNLYWYRQAAGRGLQLLFYSVGIGQISSEVPQNLSASRPQDRQFILSSKKLLLSDSGFYLCAWSDLRGEQYFGPGTRLTVT.

This chain joins TRBV4-1 and TRBJ2-5; the match to TRBD2 covers 8 bases. CDR3 length: 16 residues. CDR1 is MGHRA and CDR2 is YSYEKL in the germline V gene. V shed 1 base and J 3 bases; nucleotides not matched to a gene: 7. CDR3 bases: TGCGCCAGCAGCCAAGGGGTCGGGAGGGTTAAAGAGACCCAGTACTTC. Its protein is CASSQGVGRVKETQYF.